Listed here are 28 T cell receptor beta chains from one sample, sequenced in a study of shared clonotypes between healthy human individuals. The protocol was immunoSEQ multiplex PCR, while the TCRdb copy is restricted to in-frame clones and leaves out a portion. The sample gives around 1.6 million clones, 95% to 99% of which show up once; 0.45% is in the top ten. The material sequenced was naive CD4+ T cells sorted from blood. Subset indicated: CD45RA+ positively selected. These receptors all come from a man aged 30 to 45 in good health.

The chain combines TRBV7-5 with TRBJ2-7; no check of the table's D call, TRBD1, against the DNA was made. TRBV7-5 is annotated as a pseudogene. This CDR3 has 15 residues. CDR3 region: CVRNILGQGGYEQYF. CDR3 DNA sequence: TGTGTCAGAAATATTTTGGGACAGGGGGGCTACGAGCAGTACTTC.

The chain links TRBV11-1 to TRBJ1-5; TRBD1 is a possible D gene (5 bases). The CDR3 contains 13 residues. Germline CDR1 reads SGHAT; CDR2 reads FQDESV (reference sequence). V was clipped by 4 bases and J by 3 bases, with 7 bases between them. CDR3 amino acids: CASSWDSNQPQHF. Here the CDR3 DNA reads TGTGCCAGCAGCTGGGACTCCAATCAGCCCCAGCATTTT.

The chain links TRBV5-8 to TRBJ1-1; 10 nucleotides align to TRBD1. The CDR3 extends over 17 amino acids. Germline CDR1 and CDR2: SGHTS and YDEGEE. After removal of 6 bases from V and 5 bases from J, the junction contained 16 bases not matched to a gene. CDR3 sequence (DNA): TGTGCCAGCACCAACGACCCGGACAGGGGGTTTGGGACTGAAGCTTTCTTT. Translated: CASTNDPDRGFGTEAFF.

V and J are TRBV28 and TRBJ1-2, with D hard to call. Germline V gene data show CDR1 as MDHEN and CDR2 as SYDVKM. The CDR3 spans 15 residues. The V gene lost 4 bases and the J gene lost 4 bases, with 16 bases spanning the gap. CDR3 in amino acids: CASSSLGVTSYGYTF. Written as DNA, the CDR3 is TGTGCCAGCAGTTCCCTCGGGGTGACATCCTATGGCTACACCTTC.

V usage is TRBV28 and J usage is TRBJ1-2; 7 nucleotides agree with TRBD1. Germline-derived CDR1 and CDR2 are MDHEN and SYDVKM. The CDR3 consists of 15 residues. Germline trimming cut 5 bases from V and 4 bases from J; bases unmatched to any gene: 10. Here the CDR3 reads CASSLTGDPSYGYTF. The CDR3 coding sequence is TGTGCCAGCAGTCTTACAGGGGACCCCTCCTATGGCTACACCTTC.

The chain uses TRBV7-9 and TRBJ2-1; 8 bases match TRBD1. The CDR3 sequence is 16 residues long. Germline V gives CDR1 SEHNR, CDR2 FQNEAQ (reference sequence). V was clipped by 5 bases and J by 0 bases; unmatched bases: 6. The CDR3 sequence is CASSLWTGSSYNEQFF. CDR3 bases: TGTGCCAGCAGCCTTTGGACAGGGAGCTCCTACAATGAGCAGTTCTTC.

The chain carries TRBV5-1 and TRBJ1-1, with 9 bases that match TRBD1. Trimming removed 2 bases from V and 2 bases from J; junction bases left unmatched: 1. Germline CDR1 SGHRS, CDR2 YFSETQ. The CDR3 sequence is 14 residues long. The CDR3 DNA reads as TGCGCCAGCAGCTTTACAGGGGGCAACACTGAAGCTTTCTTT. Translating it yields CASSFTGGNTEAFF.

V is TRBV11-3 and J is TRBJ2-1; a weak D match, TRBD1 (6 bases). The CDR3 is 14 amino acids. Germline V gives CDR1 SGHNT, CDR2 YENEEA. Trimming pared 4 bases from V and 7 bases from J, leaving 14 bases between. CDR3 protein: CASSSSGVENEQFF. The CDR3 nucleotides are TGTGCCAGCAGCTCGTCAGGGGTAGAAAATGAGCAGTTCTTC.

The genes are TRBV18 and TRBJ2-1, with 11 bases aligning to TRBD2. CDR1 and CDR2 from the germline V gene are KGHSH and LQKENI. The V segment lost 4 bases and the J segment 6 bases; nucleotides outside the gene matches: 5. The CDR3 is 15 amino acids. The CDR3 DNA is TGTGCCAGCTCACAACTAGCGGGAGTGGGCAATGAGCAGTTCTTC. Its translation: CASSQLAGVGNEQFF.

Concerning this clone: At the DNA level, this CDR3 is encoded by other sequences in the same sample as well. The V gene is TRBV18, the J gene TRBJ2-3, with 7 bases identical to TRBD2. J was trimmed by 0 bases and V by 3 bases; bases with no gene match: 6. This CDR3 is 16 amino acids long. CDR1 and CDR2 (germline): KGHSH, LQKENI. CDR3: CASSPVAGASTDTQYF. The CDR3 bases are TGTGCCAGCTCACCTGTCGCGGGAGCAAGCACAGATACGCAGTATTTT. Filled out from reference TRBV18 and TRBJ2-3, the complete variable domain reads NAGVMQNPRHLVRRRGQEARLRCSPMKGHSHVYWYRQLPEEGLKFMVYLQKENIIDESGMPKERFSAEFPKEGPSILRIQQVVRGDSAAYFCASSPVAGASTDTQYFGPGTRLTVL.

The chain links TRBV30 to TRBJ2-7; 10 bases align to TRBD2. The ends lost 0 bases at V and 3 bases at J; junction bases unmatched: 8. Germline V lookup: CDR1 GTSNPN, CDR2 SVGIG (reference sequence). This CDR3 is 16 amino acids long. The chain's CDR3 is CAWSVRAGGPLYEQYF. The CDR3 coding sequence is TGTGCCTGGAGTGTACGAGCGGGAGGGCCACTCTACGAGCAGTACTTC. The complete variable domain, with remaining parts taken from reference TRBV30 and TRBJ2-7, reads SQTIHQWPATLVQPVGSPLSLECTVEGTSNPNLYWYRQAAGRGLQLLFYSVGIGQISSEVPQNLSASRPQDRQFILSSKKLLLSDSGFYLCAWSVRAGGPLYEQYFGPGTRLTVT.

V and J are TRBV28 and TRBJ1-2; TRBD1 might be the D (6 bases). In germline, CDR1 is MDHEN, CDR2 SYDVKM. This CDR3 has 13 amino acids. V was trimmed by 10 bases and J by 3 bases, leaving 15 bases between them. The CDR3 reads CATTTGDDYGYTF. Here the CDR3 DNA reads TGTGCCACCACGACAGGAGATGACTATGGCTACACCTTC.

This sequence joins TRBV9 and TRBJ2-1; 12 bases match TRBD2. Germline V CDR1 and CDR2: SGDLS, YYNGEE. This CDR3 has 17 residues. Germline trimming cut 0 bases from V and 6 bases from J; bases unmatched to any gene: 7. CDR3 sequence (DNA): TGTGCCAGCAGCGTAGGGGCTAGCGGGAGGGCCCTCAATGAGCAGTTCTTC. Encoded protein: CASSVGASGRALNEQFF.

This clone was seen once. In the same sample, other DNA sequences code for this CDR3. The genes are TRBV29-1 and TRBJ2-7; no firm D call. In germline, CDR1 is SQVTM, CDR2 ANQGSEA. V shed 4 bases and J shed 1 base, with 5 bases lying between them. The CDR3 runs to 11 residues. The CDR3 region is CSVVGSYEQYF. DNA of the CDR3: TGCAGCGTTGTGGGTTCCTACGAGCAGTACTTC.

V gene TRBV9 combines with J gene TRBJ2-2; no firm D call. Deletions cut 4 bases from V and 5 bases from J, with 9 bases between. The CDR3 is 13 amino acids. Germline V gives CDR1 SGDLS, CDR2 YYNGEE. The CDR3 region is CASSPQYTGELFF. CDR3 DNA sequence: TGTGCCAGCAGCCCGCAGTATACCGGGGAGCTGTTTTTT.

V gene TRBV7-9 combines with J gene TRBJ1-1; D unresolved. Trimming took 5 bases from V and 1 from J, leaving 8 bases between them. The CDR3 contains 13 residues. Looked up from germline, CDR1 is SEHNR and CDR2 is FQNEAQ (reference sequence). CDR3 residues: CASSPATNTEAFF. DNA of the CDR3: TGTGCCAGCAGCCCCGCGACGAACACTGAAGCTTTCTTT.

The chain couples TRBV19 to TRBJ2-7, with 9 bases fitting TRBD1. The V gene end was trimmed by 4 bases and the J gene end by 6 bases; junction bases not matched to a gene: 10. The germline V gene encodes CDR1 LNHDA and CDR2 SQIVND (reference sequence). There are 15 residues in the CDR3. The CDR3 is CASSNPGTGTREQYF. CDR3 bases: TGTGCCAGTAGTAACCCCGGGACAGGGACTCGCGAGCAGTACTTC. Filled out from reference TRBV19 and TRBJ2-7, the complete variable domain reads DGGITQSPKYLFRKEGQNVTLSCEQNLNHDAMYWYRQDPGQGLRLIYYSQIVNDFQKGDIAEGYSVSREKKESFPLTVTSAQKNPTAFYLCASSNPGTGTREQYFGPGTRLTVT.

Concerning this clone itself: The sample has other DNA sequences that encode this CDR3 too. V and J are TRBV18 and TRBJ2-1; D unresolved. CDR1 and CDR2 (germline): KGHSH, LQKENI. The CDR3 length is 14 residues. The germline V and J ends were trimmed by 3 bases and 0 bases, with 6 bases remaining between them. CDR3 nucleotides: TGTGCCAGCTCACCCCTAGGCTCCTACAATGAGCAGTTCTTC. Its protein is CASSPLGSYNEQFF.

V and J are TRBV6-1 and TRBJ2-1, with 8 bases lining up with TRBD2. In germline, CDR1 is MNHNS, CDR2 SASEGT. V was pared by 7 bases and J by 2 bases, with 4 bases of the junction left unmatched. This CDR3 comprises 14 residues. CDR3 amino acids: CASIKTSAYNEQFF. The CDR3 DNA reads TGTGCCAGCATTAAGACTAGCGCCTACAATGAGCAGTTCTTC.

The CDR3 DNA reads as TGCGCCAGCAGCCAAGATATTAGGGGTGCCTACGAGCAGTACTTC. Translated, it gives CASSQDIRGAYEQYF. V usage is TRBV4-3 and J usage is TRBJ2-7, with a possible D match to TRBD1 (5 bases). Looked up from germline, CDR1 is LGHNA and CDR2 is YSLEER. The length of the CDR3 is 15 residues. Trimming removed 0 bases at V and 2 bases at J, with 11 bases between.

The rearrangement links TRBV7-9 to TRBJ2-2; 7 positions agree with TRBD1. In germline, CDR1 is SEHNR, CDR2 FQNEAQ (reference sequence). Trimming cost V 2 bases and J 2 bases; bases outside gene matches: 11. This CDR3 contains 18 residues. This chain's CDR3 is CASSLNRDSAFNTGELFF. CDR3 bases: TGTGCCAGCAGCTTAAATAGGGACAGCGCTTTTAACACCGGGGAGCTGTTTTTT.

The V call is TRBV19, the J call TRBJ2-2; 11 nucleotides agree with TRBD2. The CDR3 consists of 19 residues. Germline V gene sequence: CDR1 LNHDA, CDR2 SQIVND (reference sequence). J lost 0 bases, V lost 2 bases, and 8 bases had no gene match. The CDR3 loop reads CASSILAGGIIPNTGELFF. For the CDR3, the DNA is TGTGCCAGTAGTATATTAGCGGGAGGGATTATACCGAACACCGGGGAGCTGTTTTTT.

The rearrangement links TRBV9 to TRBJ2-1, with TRBD1 identical over 7 bases. Germline assignment: CDR1 SGDLS and CDR2 YYNGEE. The J segment lost 6 bases and the V segment lost 0 bases, leaving 9 bases of the junction unmatched. The CDR3 contains 16 residues. The DNA of the CDR3 is TGTGCCAGCAGCGTAGAGGGGCAGGGGGTATGCAATGAGCAGTTCTTC. Amino acids: CASSVEGQGVCNEQFF.

On this clone itself: Other DNA sequences in this sample translate to the same CDR3. The chain employs TRBV5-1 and TRBJ2-6, with D perhaps given as TRBD1 or TRBD2 (5 bases each). CDR3 size: 16 residues. The V end was cut by 0 bases, the J end by 0 bases, with 7 bases between. Germline V lookup: CDR1 SGHRS, CDR2 YFSETQ. DNA for the CDR3: TGCGCCAGCAGCTTGGGTGGGGGCTCTGGGGCCAACGTCCTGACTTTC. Its protein product is CASSLGGGSGANVLTF.

The rearrangement uses TRBV30 and TRBJ2-2, with D possibly TRBD2 on 5 matching bases. In germline, CDR1 is GTSNPN, CDR2 SVGIG (reference sequence). CDR3 size: 14 residues. V dropped 4 bases and J dropped 1 base, with 10 bases sitting between them. CDR3 sequence: CAWMDSGNTGELFF. The CDR3 DNA reads TGTGCCTGGATGGACTCAGGGAACACCGGGGAGCTGTTTTTT.

The CDR3 is CASSSPGLVQYF. The CDR3, as DNA: TGTGCCAGCAGTTCCCCGGGACTAGTCCAGTACTTC. The J gene is TRBJ2-7, the V gene TRBV6-5; 8 nucleotides line up with TRBD2. The CDR3 spans 12 residues. Unmatched junction bases numbered 6, after V lost 4 bases and J lost 10 bases. The germline V gene encodes CDR1 MNHEY and CDR2 SVGAGI.

Here the CDR3 DNA reads TGCGCCAGCAGCCAAGGAGCGGGAGGGCCTTCCGAGCAGTACTTC. Translated, it gives CASSQGAGGPSEQYF. The J gene is TRBJ2-7, the V gene TRBV4-3; 10 bases match TRBD2. The germline V gene has CDR1 LGHNA and CDR2 YSLEER. V dropped 1 base and J dropped 6; count of bases not matched to a gene: 6. The CDR3 is made up of 15 amino acids.

This clone was seen only once. The chain couples TRBV28 to TRBJ2-3; D is perhaps TRBD1 or TRBD2 (5 bases each). Trimming left V 3 bases short and J 2 bases short, with 9 bases between. CDR1 and CDR2 (germline): MDHEN, SYDVKM. The CDR3 covers 14 residues. The CDR3 protein is CASSFGGITDTQYF. The DNA for the CDR3 is TGTGCCAGCAGTTTTGGGGGAATCACAGATACGCAGTATTTT.